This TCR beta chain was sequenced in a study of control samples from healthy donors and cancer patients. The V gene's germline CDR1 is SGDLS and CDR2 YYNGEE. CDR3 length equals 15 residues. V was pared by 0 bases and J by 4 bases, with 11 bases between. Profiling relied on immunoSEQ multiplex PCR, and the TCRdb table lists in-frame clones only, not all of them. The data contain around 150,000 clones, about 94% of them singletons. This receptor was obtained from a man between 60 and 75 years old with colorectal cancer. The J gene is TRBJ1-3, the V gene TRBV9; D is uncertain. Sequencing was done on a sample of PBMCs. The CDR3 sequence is CASSVDPGNGNTIYF. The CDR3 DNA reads TGTGCCAGCAGCGTAGATCCGGGGAACGGAAACACCATATATTTT.